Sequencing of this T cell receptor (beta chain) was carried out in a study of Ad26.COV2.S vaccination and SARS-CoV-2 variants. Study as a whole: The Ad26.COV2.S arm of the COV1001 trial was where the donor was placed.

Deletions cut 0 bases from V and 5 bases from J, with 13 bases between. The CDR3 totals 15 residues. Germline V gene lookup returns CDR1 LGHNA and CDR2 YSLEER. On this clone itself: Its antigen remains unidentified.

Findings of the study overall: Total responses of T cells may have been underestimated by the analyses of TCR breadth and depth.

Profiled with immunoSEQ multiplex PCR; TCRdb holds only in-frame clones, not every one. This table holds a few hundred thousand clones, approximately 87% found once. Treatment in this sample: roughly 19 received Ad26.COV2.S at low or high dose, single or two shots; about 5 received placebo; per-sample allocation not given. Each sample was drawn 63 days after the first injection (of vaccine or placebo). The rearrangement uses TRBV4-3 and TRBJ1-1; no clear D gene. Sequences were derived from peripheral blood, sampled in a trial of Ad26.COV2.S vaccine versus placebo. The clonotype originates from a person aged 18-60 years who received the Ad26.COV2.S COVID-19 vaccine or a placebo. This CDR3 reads CASSQDRPPGTEAFF. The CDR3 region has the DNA TGCGCCAGCAGCCAAGATAGGCCTCCTGGGACTGAAGCTTTCTTT.